Here is one T cell receptor (beta chain) with its context. There are many counts of this clonotype. Its antigen is not yet known. Per-nucleotide qualities are absent, and no much larger clonotype sits a single base away. The sample is drawn from a study of CD8 T cells in ankylosing spondylitis (dated by TCRdb to 2016 to 2017). At the level of the whole study: The study profiled T cell receptor beta repertoires in healthy donors and ankylosing spondylitis patients to find disease-linked TCR variants. Peripheral blood was sampled, and synovial fluid was also collected from ankylosing spondylitis patients. The whole study cohort included roughly 110 healthy donors and over 20 ankylosing spondylitis patients.

The germline V gene supplies CDR1 SGHRS and CDR2 YFSETQ. V ends up 3 bases short and J 13 bases short, with an unmatched junction base count of 17. Its CDR3 holds 17 amino acids, cysteine through phenylalanine. Just CDR3 DNA is preserved here, 51 bases in frame from base 1. What the research found in general, with its limitations: The disease-linked clones were reported to be significantly enriched in matched synovial fluid samples from ankylosing spondylitis patients. A TCR beta motif of 8 or 9 highly homologous amino acid variants appeared characteristic of blood from ankylosing spondylitis patients. The disease-linked clones had a CD8+ phenotype and were found at relatively low frequencies in peripheral blood. Some motif variants had previously been reported in the synovial fluid and blood of reactive arthritis patients, which suggests shared mechanisms of disease initiation.

Instrument used: Illumina HiSeq 2500. Quantitative 5'-RACE with molecular barcodes was the method used to prepare the TCR beta libraries. In the source study's methods: To identify disease-linked TCR variants, a new computational method was used, one built on a probabilistic model of VDJ rearrangement. The public sequencing data were trimmed at Q25 with fastp and processed into clonotypes with MiXCR by TCRdb, which kept only in-frame beta chains. CDR3 protein sequences are deduplicated, and each keeps its most common genes and DNA. TCRdb, not the authors, supplied the V and J calls. Recorded for this sample are under 300,000 distinct CDR3 sequences; about 10% of them occurred a single time. Of the sample, 5.5% to 8% falls within the top ten clones.

The chain uses TRBV5-1 and TRBJ2-1, and 12 junctional nucleotides match TRBD2. This receptor was obtained from a male donor with ankylosing spondylitis or in good health (not recorded which). Sequenced: blood, either unsorted or a sorted T cell fraction (not recorded which). The CDR3 reads as follows: CASSSRTSGEITMRQFF. The bases read TGCGCCAGCAGCTCGAGGACTAGCGGGGAGATTACAATGAGACAGTTCTTC.